This T cell receptor beta chain was profiled in a study of T-cell reconstitution after alpha-beta-depleted transplantation in children. Researchers prepared the TCRbeta library using unique molecular identifiers, the study reports. One entry per CDR3 protein, called by TCRdb with MiXCR from the PCR reads. This sample carries hundreds of thousands of distinct CDR3 sequences, roughly 16% of them seen once, and the ten largest clones take approximately 44%. In this sample, this clonotype turned up many times. The germline CDR1 and CDR2 sequences are MGHRA and YSYEKL. The germline V and J ends were trimmed by 1 base and 6 bases, with 19 bases remaining between them. The CDR3 is 16 residues long.

The V call is TRBV4-1, the J call TRBJ2-7; no clear D. The source is a male patient between 2 and 10 years old who had a stem cell transplant for acute lymphoblastic leukemia, so the T cells may come from the graft donor. The sample was PBMCs, mostly from graft donor cells, taken 360 days after TCRalphabeta/CD19-depleted stem cell transplant. CDR3: CASSQAVVPSLGEQYF. The CDR3 DNA follows: TGCGCCAGCAGCCAAGCAGTGGTGCCAAGCTTGGGCGAGCAGTACTTC.